This is a list of T cell receptor beta chains from one sample in a study of blood T cell repertoires in COVID-19. Assay used: immunoSEQ multiplex PCR; TCRdb lists only in-frame clones, some missing. The table records about 180,000 clones, 70% to 90% of them present only once. The source material was peripheral blood. These receptors were taken from a man between 50 and 59 years old with active or convalescent COVID-19. Each CDR3 is given with its conserved first and last residue. A D gene is named only where the DNA matches it firmly. Clone size is given for some rows only: seen once, a few or many times, or a class if the clone is expanded.

d_gene: -
j_gene: TRBJ2-6
v_gene: TRBV29-1
abundance: -
CDR3nt: TGCAGCGTTGTGGCGGGGCTTGGGGCCAACGTCCTGACTTTC
CDR3aa: CSVVAGLGANVLTF

d_gene: -
j_gene: TRBJ2-5
v_gene: TRBV25-1
abundance: -
CDR3nt: TGTGCCAGCAGTAAGCAGGCGTTGGAGACCCAGTACTTC
CDR3aa: CASSKQALETQYF

d_gene: -
j_gene: TRBJ2-1
v_gene: TRBV28
abundance: few
CDR3nt: TGTGCCAGCAGTTTCCCCCCCTCCTCAGGTGAGCAGTTCTTC
CDR3aa: CASSFPPSSGEQFF

d_gene: TRBD2
j_gene: TRBJ2-7
v_gene: TRBV5-1
abundance: -
CDR3nt: TGCGCCAGCACCTCCTCTGGACTAGCAAAAGAGCAGTACTTC
CDR3aa: CASTSSGLAKEQYF

d_gene: -
j_gene: TRBJ2-1
v_gene: TRBV18
abundance: -
CDR3nt: TGTGCCAGCTCACCACAGGAGCTAGGCGGGAATGAGCAGTTCTTC
CDR3aa: CASSPQELGGNEQFF

d_gene: -
j_gene: TRBJ1-4
v_gene: TRBV7-2
abundance: -
CDR3nt: TGTGCCAGCGGCACGGACAGTTTTAATGAAAAACTGTTTTTT
CDR3aa: CASGTDSFNEKLFF

d_gene: TRBD1
j_gene: TRBJ2-5
v_gene: TRBV4-1
abundance: -
CDR3nt: TGCGCCAGCAGCCTCAGGACAGGGATTAGGAGCCAAGAGACCCAGTACTTC
CDR3aa: CASSLRTGIRSQETQYF

d_gene: -
j_gene: TRBJ1-2
v_gene: TRBV12-3/TRBV12-4
abundance: -
CDR3nt: TGTGCCAGCAGTTTCTCTGGCAATGGCTACACCTTC
CDR3aa: CASSFSGNGYTF

d_gene: -
j_gene: TRBJ2-3
v_gene: TRBV11-2
abundance: -
CDR3nt: TGTGCCAGCAGCCATTCGGACTTCACAGATACGCAGTATTTT
CDR3aa: CASSHSDFTDTQYF

d_gene: TRBD1
j_gene: TRBJ1-2
v_gene: TRBV5-5
abundance: few
CDR3nt: TGTGCCAGCAGCTTGACAGGGGGCATGTATTGGTATGGCTACACCTTC
CDR3aa: CASSLTGGMYWYGYTF

d_gene: -
j_gene: TRBJ1-2
v_gene: TRBV28
abundance: -
CDR3nt: TGTGCCAGCAGTTTGTCTACAGGGAGTAGGTATGGCTACACCTTC
CDR3aa: CASSLSTGSRYGYTF

d_gene: TRBD1
j_gene: TRBJ2-5
v_gene: TRBV7-7
abundance: -
CDR3nt: TGTGCCAGCAGCTTAGGGCAGGGGGCCGGAGAGACCCAGTACTTC
CDR3aa: CASSLGQGAGETQYF

d_gene: -
j_gene: TRBJ1-1
v_gene: TRBV9
abundance: -
CDR3nt: TGTGCCAGCAGCGGTCCTTCGACACCGAACACTGAAGCTTTCTTT
CDR3aa: CASSGPSTPNTEAFF

d_gene: -
j_gene: TRBJ1-4
v_gene: TRBV30
abundance: -
CDR3nt: TGTGCCTGGGCCTTAACAGCAACTAATGAAAAACTGTTTTTT
CDR3aa: CAWALTATNEKLFF

d_gene: TRBD1
j_gene: TRBJ1-1
v_gene: TRBV3-1/TRBV3-2
abundance: -
CDR3nt: TGTGCCAGCAGCCAAGAGAACAGGGGGCGCGAATCTGAAGCTTTCTTT
CDR3aa: CASSQENRGRESEAFF

d_gene: TRBD1
j_gene: TRBJ1-5
v_gene: TRBV2
abundance: -
CDR3nt: TGTGCCAGCAGTGACAGGGGGCCAATCGGCAATCAGCCCCAGCATTTT
CDR3aa: CASSDRGPIGNQPQHF

d_gene: -
j_gene: TRBJ2-3
v_gene: TRBV7-2
abundance: -
CDR3nt: TGTGCCAGCAGCTTAGTACGTTCCGGGGATACGCAGTATTTT
CDR3aa: CASSLVRSGDTQYF

d_gene: TRBD2
j_gene: TRBJ2-5
v_gene: TRBV30
abundance: -
CDR3nt: TGTGCCTTTGGACTAGCGGGGACCGAAGAGACCCAGTACTTC
CDR3aa: CAFGLAGTEETQYF

d_gene: -
j_gene: TRBJ2-5
v_gene: TRBV7-2
abundance: -
CDR3nt: TGTGCCAGCAGCTTGGGGCATCTAGAGACCCAGTACTTC
CDR3aa: CASSLGHLETQYF

d_gene: -
j_gene: TRBJ2-2
v_gene: TRBV7-3
abundance: -
CDR3nt: TGTGCCAGCAGTCCTAGCCGGTACACCGGGGAGCTGTTTTTT
CDR3aa: CASSPSRYTGELFF

d_gene: TRBD1
j_gene: TRBJ1-2
v_gene: TRBV30
abundance: -
CDR3nt: TGTGCCTGGACACCACTGACAGGGAAGGCCGGCTACACCTTC
CDR3aa: CAWTPLTGKAGYTF

d_gene: -
j_gene: TRBJ2-3
v_gene: TRBV30
abundance: -
CDR3nt: TGTGCCTGGGGGGAGGGCACAGATACGCAGTATTTT
CDR3aa: CAWGEGTDTQYF

d_gene: TRBD2
j_gene: TRBJ2-2
v_gene: TRBV6-5
abundance: once
CDR3nt: TGTGCCAGGGGGGGGGCTAGCGGGTTCCTCGGGGAGCTGTTTTTT
CDR3aa: CARGGASGFLGELFF

d_gene: TRBD1
j_gene: TRBJ1-6
v_gene: TRBV30
abundance: -
CDR3nt: TGTGCCTGGAGACATAATAAGGGACAGGGGATTAATTCACCCCTCCACTTT
CDR3aa: CAWRHNKGQGINSPLHF

d_gene: -
j_gene: TRBJ1-2
v_gene: TRBV3-1/TRBV3-2
abundance: -
CDR3nt: TGTGCCAGCAGCCCGGCCCCGCGTGGGCATGGCTACACCTTC
CDR3aa: CASSPAPRGHGYTF

d_gene: -
j_gene: TRBJ1-2
v_gene: TRBV10-2
abundance: -
CDR3nt: TGCGCCAGCAGTGAGTCAACGGGAAACTATGGCTACACCTTC
CDR3aa: CASSESTGNYGYTF

d_gene: TRBD1
j_gene: TRBJ2-1
v_gene: TRBV28
abundance: -
CDR3nt: TGTGCCAGCAGGTCATCCGGGACAGGGTACTTCCATGAGCAGTTCTTC
CDR3aa: CASRSSGTGYFHEQFF

d_gene: TRBD1
j_gene: TRBJ1-4
v_gene: TRBV18
abundance: -
CDR3nt: TGTGCCAGCTCACCCGGCATGGGACAGGGTAATGAAAAACTGTTTTTT
CDR3aa: CASSPGMGQGNEKLFF

d_gene: -
j_gene: TRBJ1-6
v_gene: TRBV16
abundance: -
CDR3nt: TGTGCCAGCAGCCGGAACAGGGAGGGTCATTCACCCCTCCACTTT
CDR3aa: CASSRNREGHSPLHF

d_gene: -
j_gene: TRBJ1-2
v_gene: TRBV3-1/TRBV3-2
abundance: once
CDR3nt: TGTGCCAGCAGCCACCGACCCCGGGGGTCAGGCTACACCTTC
CDR3aa: CASSHRPRGSGYTF

d_gene: -
j_gene: TRBJ1-1
v_gene: TRBV3-1/TRBV3-2
abundance: -
CDR3nt: TGTGCCAGCAGCCTCCCCCGGGGAACTGAAGCTTTCTTT
CDR3aa: CASSLPRGTEAFF

d_gene: -
j_gene: TRBJ1-1
v_gene: TRBV29-1
abundance: -
CDR3nt: TGCAGCGTTGAAGGGTGGACCGGGGGCACTGAAGCTTTCTTT
CDR3aa: CSVEGWTGGTEAFF

d_gene: -
j_gene: TRBJ2-2
v_gene: TRBV9
abundance: once
CDR3nt: TGTGCCAGCAGCGCCCGGAACACCGGGGAGCTGTTTTTT
CDR3aa: CASSARNTGELFF

d_gene: -
j_gene: TRBJ2-7
v_gene: TRBV7-2
abundance: -
CDR3nt: TGTGCCAGCAGCCTCCTAGACAGGCGCCACTACGAGCAGTACTTC
CDR3aa: CASSLLDRRHYEQYF

d_gene: -
j_gene: TRBJ1-5
v_gene: TRBV27
abundance: -
CDR3nt: TGTGCCAGCAGTTTAAGTGGGCACAGGTCTTATAGCAATCAGCCCCAGCATTTT
CDR3aa: CASSLSGHRSYSNQPQHF

d_gene: TRBD1
j_gene: TRBJ1-6
v_gene: TRBV10-3
abundance: -
CDR3nt: TGTGCCATCAGAGGACAGGGGAATAATTCACCCCTCCACTTT
CDR3aa: CAIRGQGNNSPLHF

d_gene: TRBD1
j_gene: TRBJ1-2
v_gene: TRBV12-3/TRBV12-4
abundance: -
CDR3nt: TGTGCCAGCAGCCGGGACAGGGGCTATGGCTACACCTTC
CDR3aa: CASSRDRGYGYTF

d_gene: TRBD1
j_gene: TRBJ1-6
v_gene: TRBV2
abundance: few
CDR3nt: TGTGCCAGCATGAGAACCGGGACAGGGAATTCACCCCTCCACTTT
CDR3aa: CASMRTGTGNSPLHF

d_gene: -
j_gene: TRBJ2-5
v_gene: TRBV7-2
abundance: -
CDR3nt: TGTGCCAGCAGCTTATCGCGGACTCTGGAGACCCAGTACTTC
CDR3aa: CASSLSRTLETQYF

d_gene: -
j_gene: TRBJ1-2
v_gene: TRBV4-2
abundance: -
CDR3nt: TGTGCCAGCAGCCAAGATCCGGGGTCTCACTATGGCTACACCTTC
CDR3aa: CASSQDPGSHYGYTF

d_gene: -
j_gene: TRBJ2-1
v_gene: TRBV10-3
abundance: once
CDR3nt: TGTGCCATCAGTGCCGAAGGGGTCCGCTCCTACAATGAGCAGTTCTTC
CDR3aa: CAISAEGVRSYNEQFF

d_gene: TRBD1
j_gene: TRBJ2-5
v_gene: TRBV7-2
abundance: -
CDR3nt: TGTGCCAGCAGCTATTTGGACAGGGTAGACCGGGGCGAGACCCAGTACTTC
CDR3aa: CASSYLDRVDRGETQYF

d_gene: -
j_gene: TRBJ1-5
v_gene: TRBV6-5
abundance: -
CDR3nt: TGTGCCAGCAGTTACTTGGGTGGGCAGCAGCCCCAGCATTTT
CDR3aa: CASSYLGGQQPQHF

d_gene: TRBD1
j_gene: TRBJ1-2
v_gene: TRBV2
abundance: -
CDR3nt: TGTGCCAGCACCCTCTTGCAGGGGGATGGCTACACCTTC
CDR3aa: CASTLLQGDGYTF

d_gene: -
j_gene: TRBJ2-6
v_gene: TRBV10-3
abundance: -
CDR3nt: TGTGCCATCAGTGAATTGGGGCCTGGGGCCAACGTCCTGACTTTC
CDR3aa: CAISELGPGANVLTF

d_gene: TRBD1
j_gene: TRBJ1-2
v_gene: TRBV3-1/TRBV3-2
abundance: few
CDR3nt: TGTGCCAGCAGCGTGGGACAGGGAGCCCTCTCGGGAGGCTACACCTTC
CDR3aa: CASSVGQGALSGGYTF

d_gene: TRBD2
j_gene: TRBJ2-3
v_gene: TRBV28
abundance: -
CDR3nt: TGTGCCAGCAGTTCCCCCTCCGGGACTAGGGGGACGGATACGCAGTATTTT
CDR3aa: CASSSPSGTRGTDTQYF

d_gene: -
j_gene: TRBJ1-1
v_gene: TRBV5-6
abundance: -
CDR3nt: TGTGCCAGCAGCCGTCGCACTGAAGCTTTCTTT
CDR3aa: CASSRRTEAFF

d_gene: -
j_gene: TRBJ1-5
v_gene: TRBV30
abundance: -
CDR3nt: TGTGCCTGGAGTGGGACAGTTAGCAATCAGCCCCAGCATTTT
CDR3aa: CAWSGTVSNQPQHF